This T cell receptor beta chain appears in the sequencing data of a study of cytomegalovirus exposure and HLA in healthy donors. At the level of the study: In a later analysis, the 100 to 150 validation repertoires were reported to have used the same platform as the 600 to 700 first-cohort repertoires.

Study-wide results and limits: Reports indicated that the classifier achieved high specificity and sensitivity in diagnosing cytomegalovirus status.

The donors were in the approximately 120-subject validation cohort; that cohort was separate from the roughly 620-subject first cohort. On this clone itself: The antigen remains unidentified.

Assay: immunoSEQ multiplex PCR; the TCRdb copy retains only in-frame clones and omits some. The sample contains 100,000 or so clones, around 83% of which appear only once. Sequencing input: PBMCs. This TCR was sampled from a woman younger than 35 in good health and CMV-seropositive.

CDR3 DNA: TGTGCCAGCAGCTTAGAAATCAGGAAATTCACCTACGAGCAGTACTTC. Its protein product is CASSLEIRKFTYEQYF. This chain links TRBV7-2 with TRBJ2-7; the D is unclear. Germline V lookup: CDR1 SGHTA, CDR2 FQGNSA. Trimming pared 1 base from V and 2 bases from J, leaving 15 bases between. The CDR3 consists of 16 residues.